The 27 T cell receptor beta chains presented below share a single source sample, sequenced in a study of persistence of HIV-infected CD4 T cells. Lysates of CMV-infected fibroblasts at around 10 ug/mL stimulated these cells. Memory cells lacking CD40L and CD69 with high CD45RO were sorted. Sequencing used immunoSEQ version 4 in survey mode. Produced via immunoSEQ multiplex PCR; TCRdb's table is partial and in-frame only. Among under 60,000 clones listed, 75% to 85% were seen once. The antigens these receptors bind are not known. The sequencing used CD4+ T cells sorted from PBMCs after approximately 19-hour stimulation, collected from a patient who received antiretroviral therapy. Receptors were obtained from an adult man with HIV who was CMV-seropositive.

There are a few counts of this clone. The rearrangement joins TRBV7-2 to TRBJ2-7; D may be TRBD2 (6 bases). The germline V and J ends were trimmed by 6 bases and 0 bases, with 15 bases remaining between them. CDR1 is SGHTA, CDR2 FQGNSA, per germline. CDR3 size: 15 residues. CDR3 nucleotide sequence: TGTGCCAGCAGATTTAGCGGTCTGAGCTCCTACGAGCAGTACTTC. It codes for CASRFSGLSSYEQYF.

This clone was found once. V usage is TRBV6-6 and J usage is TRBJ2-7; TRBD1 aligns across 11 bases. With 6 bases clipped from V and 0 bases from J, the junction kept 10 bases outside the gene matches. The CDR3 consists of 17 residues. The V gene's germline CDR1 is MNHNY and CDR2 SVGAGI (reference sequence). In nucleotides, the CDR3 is TGTGCCAGCAGCCGATCCGGGACAGGGGGTCACTCCTACGAGCAGTACTTC. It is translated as CASSRSGTGGHSYEQYF.

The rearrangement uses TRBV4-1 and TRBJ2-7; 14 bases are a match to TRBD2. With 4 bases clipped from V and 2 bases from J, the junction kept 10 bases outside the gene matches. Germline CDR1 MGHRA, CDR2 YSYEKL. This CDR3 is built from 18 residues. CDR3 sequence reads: CASSPRRGGLAGAYEQYF. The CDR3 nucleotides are TGCGCCAGCAGCCCCCGAAGGGGGGGACTAGCGGGGGCCTACGAGCAGTACTTC.

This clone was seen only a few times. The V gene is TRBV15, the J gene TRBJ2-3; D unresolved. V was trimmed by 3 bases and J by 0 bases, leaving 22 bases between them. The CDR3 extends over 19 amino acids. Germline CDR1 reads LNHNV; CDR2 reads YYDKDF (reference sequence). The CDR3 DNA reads TGTGCCACCAGCAGGAACAGCCCGAGTCTACTTACTAGCACAGATACGCAGTATTTT. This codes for CATSRNSPSLLTSTDTQYF.

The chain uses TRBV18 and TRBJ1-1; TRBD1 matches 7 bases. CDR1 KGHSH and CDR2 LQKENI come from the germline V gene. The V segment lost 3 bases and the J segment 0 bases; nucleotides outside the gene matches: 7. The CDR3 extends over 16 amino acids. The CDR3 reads CASSPFTGVVNTEAFF. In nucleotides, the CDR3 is TGTGCCAGCTCACCTTTCACAGGGGTCGTGAACACTGAAGCTTTCTTT.

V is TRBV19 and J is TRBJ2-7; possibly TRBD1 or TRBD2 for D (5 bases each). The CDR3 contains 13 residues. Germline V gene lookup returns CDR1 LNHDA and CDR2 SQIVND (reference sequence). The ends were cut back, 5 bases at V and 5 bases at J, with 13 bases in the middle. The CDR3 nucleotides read TGTGCCAGTAGTGGGGACCTCCGGGACGAGCAGTACTTC. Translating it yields CASSGDLRDEQYF.

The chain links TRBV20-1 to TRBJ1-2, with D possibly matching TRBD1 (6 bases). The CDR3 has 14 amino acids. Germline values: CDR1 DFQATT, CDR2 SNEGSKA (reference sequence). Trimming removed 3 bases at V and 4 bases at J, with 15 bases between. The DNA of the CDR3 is TGCAGTGCTAGTCTCGGGGGCGTCAGCTATGGCTACACCTTC. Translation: CSASLGGVSYGYTF.

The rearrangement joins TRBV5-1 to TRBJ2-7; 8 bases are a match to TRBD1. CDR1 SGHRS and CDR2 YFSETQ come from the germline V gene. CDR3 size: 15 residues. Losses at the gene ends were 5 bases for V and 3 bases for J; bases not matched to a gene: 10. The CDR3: CASSLTPGQGYEQYF. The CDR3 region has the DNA TGCGCCAGCAGTTTGACGCCCGGACAGGGCTACGAGCAGTACTTC. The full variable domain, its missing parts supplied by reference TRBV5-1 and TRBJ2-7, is KAGVTQTPRYLIKTRGQQVTLSCSPISGHRSVSWYQQTPGQGLQFLFEYFSETQRNKGNFPGRFSGRQFSNSRSEMNVSTLELGDSALYLCASSLTPGQGYEQYFGPGTRLTVT.

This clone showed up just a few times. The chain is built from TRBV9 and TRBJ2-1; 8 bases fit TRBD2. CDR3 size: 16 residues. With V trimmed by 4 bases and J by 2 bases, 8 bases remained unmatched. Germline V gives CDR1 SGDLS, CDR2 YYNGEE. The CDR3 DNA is TGTGCCAGCAGCTCCCTGGGCGGGGGGACCTACAATGAGCAGTTCTTC. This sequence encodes CASSSLGGGTYNEQFF.

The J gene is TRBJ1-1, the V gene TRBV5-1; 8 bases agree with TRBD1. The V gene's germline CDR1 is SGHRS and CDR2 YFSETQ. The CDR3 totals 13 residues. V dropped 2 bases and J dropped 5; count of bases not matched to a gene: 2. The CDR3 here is CASSFDRGTEAFF. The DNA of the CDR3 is TGCGCCAGCAGCTTCGACAGGGGAACTGAAGCTTTCTTT.

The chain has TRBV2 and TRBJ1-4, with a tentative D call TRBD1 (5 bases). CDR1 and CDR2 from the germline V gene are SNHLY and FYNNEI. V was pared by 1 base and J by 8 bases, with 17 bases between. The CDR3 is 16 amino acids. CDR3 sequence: CASSEVRGRGEEKLFF. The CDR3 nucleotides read TGTGCCAGCAGTGAAGTAAGGGGTAGGGGAGAAGAAAAACTGTTTTTT.

CDR3 protein: CASSPSPEAEYEQYF. The CDR3 nucleotides are TGTGCCAGCAGCCCCTCCCCGGAGGCAGAGTACGAGCAGTACTTC. The chain couples TRBV9 to TRBJ2-7, with a tentative D call TRBD2 (5 bases). V dropped 4 bases and J dropped 4 bases, with 18 bases sitting between them. CDR3 length: 15 residues. Germline CDR1 is SGDLS and CDR2 is YYNGEE.

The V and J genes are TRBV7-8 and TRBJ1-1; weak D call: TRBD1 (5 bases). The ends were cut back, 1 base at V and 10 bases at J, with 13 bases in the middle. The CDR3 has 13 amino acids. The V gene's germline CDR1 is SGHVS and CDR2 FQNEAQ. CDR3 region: CASSLVPREGAFF. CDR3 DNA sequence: TGTGCCAGCAGCTTAGTCCCCAGGGAGGGAGCTTTCTTT.

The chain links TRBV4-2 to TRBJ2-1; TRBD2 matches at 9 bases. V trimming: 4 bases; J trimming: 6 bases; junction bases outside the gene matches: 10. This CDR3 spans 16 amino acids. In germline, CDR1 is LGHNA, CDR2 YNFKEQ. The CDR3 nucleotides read TGTGCCAGCAGCCGGGTGACTAGCGGAGACCTCAATGAGCAGTTCTTC. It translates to CASSRVTSGDLNEQFF.

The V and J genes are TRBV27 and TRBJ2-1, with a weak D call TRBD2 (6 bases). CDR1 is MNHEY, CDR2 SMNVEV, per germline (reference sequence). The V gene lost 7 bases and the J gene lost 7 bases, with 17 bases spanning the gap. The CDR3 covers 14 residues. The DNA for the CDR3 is TGTGCCAGCACCTCCTGGGGGGTAAGGAATGAGCAGTTCTTC. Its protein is CASTSWGVRNEQFF.

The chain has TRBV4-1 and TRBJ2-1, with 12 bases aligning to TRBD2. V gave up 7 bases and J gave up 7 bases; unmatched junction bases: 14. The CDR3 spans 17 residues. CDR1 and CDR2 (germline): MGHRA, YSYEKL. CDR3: CASTPGLAGGKSNEQFF. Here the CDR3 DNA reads TGCGCCAGCACCCCCGGGCTAGCGGGGGGGAAATCGAATGAGCAGTTCTTC.

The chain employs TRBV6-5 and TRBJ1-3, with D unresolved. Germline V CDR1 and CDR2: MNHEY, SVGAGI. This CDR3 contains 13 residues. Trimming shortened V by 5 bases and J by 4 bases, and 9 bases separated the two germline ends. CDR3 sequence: CASSPERGNTIYF. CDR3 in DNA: TGTGCCAGCAGTCCCGAAAGGGGAAACACCATATATTTT.

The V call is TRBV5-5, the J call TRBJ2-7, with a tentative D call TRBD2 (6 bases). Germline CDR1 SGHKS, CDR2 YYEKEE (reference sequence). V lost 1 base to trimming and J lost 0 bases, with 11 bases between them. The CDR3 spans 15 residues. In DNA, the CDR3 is TGTGCCAGCAGCTTGTTGGAGGGGAGCTCCTACGAGCAGTACTTC. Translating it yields CASSLLEGSSYEQYF.

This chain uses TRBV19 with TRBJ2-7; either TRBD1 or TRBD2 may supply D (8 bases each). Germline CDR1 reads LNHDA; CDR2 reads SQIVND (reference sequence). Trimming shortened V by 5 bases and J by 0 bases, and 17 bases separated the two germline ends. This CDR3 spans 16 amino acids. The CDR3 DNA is TGTGCCAGTAGTCCCCGGGGGGGACAGGACTCCTACGAGCAGTACTTC. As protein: CASSPRGGQDSYEQYF.

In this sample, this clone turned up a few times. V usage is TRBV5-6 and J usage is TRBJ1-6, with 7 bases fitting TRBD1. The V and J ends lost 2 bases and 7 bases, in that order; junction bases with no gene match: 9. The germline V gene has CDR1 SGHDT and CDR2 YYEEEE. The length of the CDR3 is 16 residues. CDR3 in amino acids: CASSLNTGAHNSPLHF. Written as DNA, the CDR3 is TGTGCCAGCAGCTTAAACACAGGGGCGCACAATTCACCCCTCCACTTT. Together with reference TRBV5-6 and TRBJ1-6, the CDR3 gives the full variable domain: DAGVTQSPTHLIKTRGQQVTLRCSPKSGHDTVSWYQQALGQGPQFIFQYYEEEERQRGNFPDRFSGHQFPNYSSELNVNALLLGDSALYLCASSLNTGAHNSPLHFGNGTRLTVT.

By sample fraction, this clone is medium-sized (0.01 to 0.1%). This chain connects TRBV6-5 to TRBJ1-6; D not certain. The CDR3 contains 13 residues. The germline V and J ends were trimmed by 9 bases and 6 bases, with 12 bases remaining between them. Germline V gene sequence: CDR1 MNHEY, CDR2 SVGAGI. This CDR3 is CASQEGFNSPLHF. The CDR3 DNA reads TGTGCCAGTCAGGAGGGATTTAATTCACCCCTCCACTTT.

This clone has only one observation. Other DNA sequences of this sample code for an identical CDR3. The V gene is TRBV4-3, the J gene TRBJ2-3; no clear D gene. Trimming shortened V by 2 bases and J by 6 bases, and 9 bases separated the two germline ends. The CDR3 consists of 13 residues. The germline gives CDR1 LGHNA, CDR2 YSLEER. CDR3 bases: TGCGCCAGCAGCCAAAGGGTTACGGATACGCAGTATTTT. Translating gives CASSQRVTDTQYF.

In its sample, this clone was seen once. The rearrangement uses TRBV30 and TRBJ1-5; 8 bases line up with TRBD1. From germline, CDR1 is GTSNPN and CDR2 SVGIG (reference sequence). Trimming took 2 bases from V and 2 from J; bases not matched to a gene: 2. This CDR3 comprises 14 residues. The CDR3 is CAWSLDRGNQPQHF. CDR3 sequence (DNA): TGTGCCTGGAGTTTGGACAGGGGCAATCAGCCCCAGCATTTT.

CDR3: CAISEAGGLRTGELFF. CDR3 in DNA: TGTGCCATCAGTGAGGCGGGAGGGCTGAGAACCGGGGAGCTGTTTTTT. The chain carries TRBV10-3 and TRBJ2-2; 9 positions match TRBD2. The CDR3 consists of 16 residues. The V gene's germline CDR1 is ENHRY and CDR2 SYGVKD. Trimming removed 2 bases from V and 5 bases from J; junction bases left unmatched: 6.

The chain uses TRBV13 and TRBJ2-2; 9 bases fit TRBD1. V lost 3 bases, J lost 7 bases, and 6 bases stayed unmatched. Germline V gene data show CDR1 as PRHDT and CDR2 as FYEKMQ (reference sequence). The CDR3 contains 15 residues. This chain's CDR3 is CASSLIQGAIGELFF. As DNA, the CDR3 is TGTGCCAGCAGCTTGATACAGGGGGCTATCGGGGAGCTGTTTTTT.

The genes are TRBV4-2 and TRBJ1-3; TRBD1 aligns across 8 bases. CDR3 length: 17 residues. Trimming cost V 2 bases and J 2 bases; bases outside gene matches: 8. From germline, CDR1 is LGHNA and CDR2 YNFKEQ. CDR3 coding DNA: TGTGCCAGCAGCCAACAGGGGGCGCGGCGAGCTGGAAACACCATATATTTT. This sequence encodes CASSQQGARRAGNTIYF.

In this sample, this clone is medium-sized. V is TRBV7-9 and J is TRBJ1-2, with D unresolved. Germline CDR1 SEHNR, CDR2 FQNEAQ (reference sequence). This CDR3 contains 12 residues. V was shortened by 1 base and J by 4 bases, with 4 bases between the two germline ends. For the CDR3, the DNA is TGTGCCAGCAGCTTAGGGTCCTATGGCTACACCTTC. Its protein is CASSLGSYGYTF. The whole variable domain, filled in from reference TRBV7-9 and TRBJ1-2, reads DTGVSQNPRHKITKRGQNVTFRCDPISEHNRLYWYRQTLGQGPEFLTYFQNEAQLEKSRLLSDRFSAERPKGSFSTLEIQRTEQGDSAMYLCASSLGSYGYTFGSGTRLTVV.